This TCR beta chain was sequenced in a study of CD8+ T cells in alopecia areata. Whole-study results and caveats: Scalp sample sequencing also detects resident alphabeta T cells of normal skin. Against the mouse data, patients shared TCRs less clearly, possibly for HLA reasons. In scalp, tofacitinib significantly decreased clonality and expanded CD8+ clones among the top 100.

A remark on this clone: The antigen is not known.

CDR1 is SNHLY and CDR2 is FYNNEI in the germline V gene. Between the trimmed V and J ends, which lost 4 bases and 3 bases, there was a span of 9 bases. This CDR3 contains 14 residues. Treatment here: oral pan-JAK inhibitor, 5-10 mg twice daily. Reverse transcription of extracted RNA yielded cDNA, which provided the sequencing template. Data came from immunoSEQ multiplex PCR; TCRdb stores just in-frame clones and leaves some out. The data hold some 170,000 clones, with around 58% observed a single time. The genes are TRBV2 and TRBJ2-2, with D maybe TRBD2 (5 bases). The source is a human donor with alopecia areata. The sequences come from CD4+ T cells sorted from blood, collected between weeks 55 and 70, from a patient treated with tofacitinib. CDR3 region: CASSGRGYTGELFF. The DNA of the CDR3 is TGTGCCAGCAGTGGTCGGGGTTACACCGGGGAGCTGTTTTTT.